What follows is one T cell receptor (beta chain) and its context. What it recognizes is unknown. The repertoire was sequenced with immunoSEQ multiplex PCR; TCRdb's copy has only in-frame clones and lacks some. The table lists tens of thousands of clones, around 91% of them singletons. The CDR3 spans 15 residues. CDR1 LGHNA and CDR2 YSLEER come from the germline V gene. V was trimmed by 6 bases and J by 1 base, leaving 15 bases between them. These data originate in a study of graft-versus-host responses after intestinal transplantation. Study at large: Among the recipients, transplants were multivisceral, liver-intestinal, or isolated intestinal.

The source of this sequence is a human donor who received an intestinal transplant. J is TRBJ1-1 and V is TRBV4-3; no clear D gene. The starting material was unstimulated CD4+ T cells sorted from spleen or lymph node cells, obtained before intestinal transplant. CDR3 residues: CASSRQRVGNTEAFF. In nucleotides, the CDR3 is TGCGCCAGCAGTCGTCAGCGGGTGGGGAACACTGAAGCTTTCTTT.